This is a list of T cell receptor beta chains from one sample in a study of blood T cell repertoires in COVID-19. The assay was immunoSEQ multiplex PCR, and TCRdb's table has in-frame clones only and misses some. The table has a few hundred thousand clones, roughly 86% seen once. Input material: PBMCs or T cells enriched from blood (not recorded which). All receptors derive from a man aged 25-45 years who had recovered from COVID-19. Each CDR3 is given with its conserved first and last residue.

TRBJ2-7 | TRBV21-1 | CASSNSRETDYEQYF
TRBJ2-7 | TRBV7-7 | CASSLAGDHEQYF
TRBJ2-7 | TRBV12-3/TRBV12-4 | CASRLQGSWEQYF
TRBJ2-5 | TRBV28 | CASTSEFQETQYF
TRBJ1-1 | TRBV4-2 | CASSTGDTEAFF
TRBJ1-5 | TRBV7-9 | CASSLGQGSNQPQHF
TRBJ1-1 | TRBV7-2 | CASSLAGGWTEAFF
TRBJ1-3 | TRBV29-1 | CSVTGGSGNTIYF
TRBJ1-6 | TRBV5-6 | CASSVVQYSPLHF
TRBJ1-5 | TRBV2 | CASSESKGSNQPQHF
TRBJ2-1 | TRBV11-2 | CASRPPGGNYNEQFF
TRBJ1-4 | TRBV5-1 | CASSFGSTTNEKLFF
TRBJ2-7 | TRBV6-5 | CASTLRTGLNEQYF
TRBJ1-4 | TRBV19 | CASSIDRTGGTTNEKLFF
TRBJ2-7 | TRBV29-1 | CSVVTGGSYEQYF
TRBJ1-1 | TRBV6-6 | CASSRPSDTEAFF
TRBJ2-1 | TRBV5-1 | CASSLGSSYNEQFF
TRBJ1-1 | TRBV5-1 | CASSLGLPNTEAFF
TRBJ2-5 | TRBV9 | CASSVAGTEKETQYF
TRBJ2-1 | TRBV4-1 | CASSQTPGTGQAYNEQFF
TRBJ1-5 | TRBV6-2/TRBV6-3 | CASSGQGNNQPQHF
TRBJ2-1 | TRBV24-1 | CATSNPSGGSNEQFF
TRBJ1-5 | TRBV11-2 | CASSKSMGQGLPQHF
TRBJ2-7 | TRBV12-3/TRBV12-4 | CASSSTGNSEQYF
TRBJ1-1 | TRBV5-4 | CASSPMAGVNTEAFF
TRBJ2-3 | TRBV6-2/TRBV6-3 | CASSYLRGSTDTQYF
TRBJ2-1 | TRBV6-2/TRBV6-3 | CASSLGLPLEQFF
TRBJ1-1 | TRBV6-5 | CASSYDRMLEAFF
TRBJ1-2 | TRBV27 | CASSPDLDRGIIYGYTF
TRBJ1-5 | TRBV7-9 | CASSLTGDNQPQHF
TRBJ1-2 | TRBV6-5 | CASRRDEGVIYGYTF
TRBJ1-6 | TRBV6-5 | CATSGQDNSPLHF
TRBJ1-1 | TRBV7-6 | CASSLGGGRPTEAFF
TRBJ2-7 | TRBV21-1 | CASSVKVGDYEQYF
TRBJ1-6 | TRBV3-1/TRBV3-2 | CASSPSGQGNSPLHF
TRBJ2-7 | TRBV5-5 | CASSLGQVYEQYF
TRBJ2-3 | TRBV5-1 | CASSLAGRGPDTQYF
TRBJ1-1 | TRBV5-1 | CASSPLVDREAFF
TRBJ1-1 | TRBV20-1 | CSASSGTEAFF
TRBJ2-1 | TRBV25-1 | CASSPVPGGSSYNEQFF
TRBJ1-3 | TRBV19 | CASTKERVRGNTIYF
TRBJ2-3 | TRBV5-1 | CASTLQSRSTDTQYF
TRBJ2-3 | TRBV19 | CASSPSSGGAGDTQYF
TRBJ1-1 | TRBV6-2/TRBV6-3 | CASSYPIGGRNHQNTEAFF
TRBJ1-1 | TRBV3-1/TRBV3-2 | CASSHTSPTEAFF
TRBJ2-1 | TRBV9 | CASSVGTSGGRSYNEQFF
TRBJ2-1 | TRBV2 | CASLHGGNEQFF
TRBJ2-3 | TRBV11-3 | CASSSGPGADTQYF
TRBJ1-2 | TRBV25-1 | CASSGTSVIPGGYTF
TRBJ2-1 | TRBV12-3/TRBV12-4 | CASSLATRNEQFF
TRBJ1-2 | TRBV3-1/TRBV3-2 | CASSLNNGGYTF
TRBJ2-7 | TRBV12-3/TRBV12-4 | CASSRDRSYEQYF
TRBJ1-6 | TRBV5-1 | CASSFRQGGNSPLHF
TRBJ1-1 | TRBV6-1 | CASSDEGGMNTEAFF
TRBJ2-1 | TRBV19 | CASSNDRAETYNEQFF